This record covers a single T cell receptor beta chain. Germline trimming cut 1 base from V and 5 bases from J; bases unmatched to any gene: 6. CDR3 size: 16 residues. Germline V lookup: CDR1 MNHNS, CDR2 SASEGT. The repertoire was sequenced with immunoSEQ multiplex PCR; TCRdb's copy has only in-frame clones and lacks some. The repertoire has 310,000 or so clones, 80% to 95% of them found once; the top ten carry about 2%. This sample was included in a study of blood T cell repertoires in COVID-19. This sequence was found in a woman aged 30 to 39 with COVID-19, enrolled during active disease. The material sequenced was peripheral blood. The chain joins TRBV6-1 to TRBJ1-5; the match to TRBD1 covers 9 bases. CDR3 in amino acids: CASSEGTGGAYQPQHF. In DNA form, the CDR3 reads TGTGCCAGCAGTGAAGGAACAGGGGGCGCGTATCAGCCCCAGCATTTT.